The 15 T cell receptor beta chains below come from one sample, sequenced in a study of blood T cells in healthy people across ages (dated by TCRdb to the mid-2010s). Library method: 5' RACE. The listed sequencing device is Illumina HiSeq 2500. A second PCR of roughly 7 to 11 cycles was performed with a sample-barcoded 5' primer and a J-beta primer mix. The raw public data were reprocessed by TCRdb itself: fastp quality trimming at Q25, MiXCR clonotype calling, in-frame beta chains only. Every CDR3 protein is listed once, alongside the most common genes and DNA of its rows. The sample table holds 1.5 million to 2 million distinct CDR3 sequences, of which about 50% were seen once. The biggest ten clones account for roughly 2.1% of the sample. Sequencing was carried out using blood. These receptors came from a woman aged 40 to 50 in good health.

CDR3 in amino acids: CASSQVWRSRGNNEQFF. The CDR3 coding sequence is TGTGCCAGCAGCCAAGTCTGGAGGAGCAGGGGAAACAATGAGCAGTTCTTC. The chain recombines TRBV3-1 with TRBJ2-1; TRBD1 is a possible D gene (6 bases). The CDR3 has 17 amino acids. V was clipped by 1 base and J by 5 bases, with 18 bases between them. Germline CDR1 reads LGHDT; CDR2 reads YNNKEL (reference sequence).

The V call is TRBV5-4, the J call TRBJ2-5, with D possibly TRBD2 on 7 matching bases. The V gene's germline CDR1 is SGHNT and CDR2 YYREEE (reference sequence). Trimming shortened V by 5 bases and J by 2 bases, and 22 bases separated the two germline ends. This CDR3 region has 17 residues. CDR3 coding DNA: TGTGCCAGCAGTAAAAAGGGCAGGCGGGGGCTACAAGAGACCCAGTACTTC. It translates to CASSKKGRRGLQETQYF.

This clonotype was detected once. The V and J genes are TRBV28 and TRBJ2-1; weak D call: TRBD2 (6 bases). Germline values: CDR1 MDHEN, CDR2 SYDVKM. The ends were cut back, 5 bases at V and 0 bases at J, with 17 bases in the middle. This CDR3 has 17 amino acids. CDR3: CASSQPDAGSSYNEQFF. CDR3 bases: TGTGCCAGCAGTCAACCGGATGCGGGGAGCTCCTACAATGAGCAGTTCTTC.

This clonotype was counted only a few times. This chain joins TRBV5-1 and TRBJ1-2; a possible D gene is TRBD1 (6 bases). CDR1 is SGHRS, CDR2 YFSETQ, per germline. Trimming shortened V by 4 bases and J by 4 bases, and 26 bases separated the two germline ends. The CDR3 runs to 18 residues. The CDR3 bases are TGCGCCAGCAGCATACTGTCCGGGACACAGGATCAACTCTATGGCTACACCTTC. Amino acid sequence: CASSILSGTQDQLYGYTF.

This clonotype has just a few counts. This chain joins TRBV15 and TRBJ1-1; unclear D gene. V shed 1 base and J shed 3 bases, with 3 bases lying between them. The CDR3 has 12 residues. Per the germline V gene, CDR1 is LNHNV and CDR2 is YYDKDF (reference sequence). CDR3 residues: CATSRVDTEAFF. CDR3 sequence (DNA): TGTGCCACCAGCAGAGTGGACACTGAAGCTTTCTTT.

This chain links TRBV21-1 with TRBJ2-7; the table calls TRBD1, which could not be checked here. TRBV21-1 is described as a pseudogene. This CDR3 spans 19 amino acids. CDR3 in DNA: TGTGCCAGCAGCAAATACGGGACAGGGTCTCCCTGGCCCTCCTACGAGCAGTACTTC. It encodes CASSKYGTGSPWPSYEQYF.

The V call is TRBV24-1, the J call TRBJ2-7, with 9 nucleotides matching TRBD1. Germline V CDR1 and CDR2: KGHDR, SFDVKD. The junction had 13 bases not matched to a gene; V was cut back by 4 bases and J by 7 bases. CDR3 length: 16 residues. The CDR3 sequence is CATSDPTGGDDNEQYF. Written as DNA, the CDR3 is TGTGCCACCAGTGACCCGACAGGGGGAGACGACAATGAGCAGTACTTC.

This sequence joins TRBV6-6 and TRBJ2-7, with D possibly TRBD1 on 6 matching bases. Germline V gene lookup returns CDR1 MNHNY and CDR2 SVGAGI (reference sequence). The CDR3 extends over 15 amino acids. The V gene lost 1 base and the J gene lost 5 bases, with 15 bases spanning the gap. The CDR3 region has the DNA TGTGCCAGCAGTTACTTAGGCAGGGGCGACAACGAGCAGTACTTC. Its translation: CASSYLGRGDNEQYF.

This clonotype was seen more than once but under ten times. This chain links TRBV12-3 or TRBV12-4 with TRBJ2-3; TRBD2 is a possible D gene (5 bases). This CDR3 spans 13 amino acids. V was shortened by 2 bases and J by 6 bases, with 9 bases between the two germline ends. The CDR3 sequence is CASSLTRGDTQYF. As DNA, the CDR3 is TGTGCCAGCAGTTTAACTCGAGGGGATACGCAGTATTTT.

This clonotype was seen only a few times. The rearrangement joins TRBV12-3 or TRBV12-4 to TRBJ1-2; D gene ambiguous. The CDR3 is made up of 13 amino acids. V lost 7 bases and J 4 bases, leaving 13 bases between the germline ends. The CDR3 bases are TGTGCCAGCACCAATCCGCACAGCTATGGCTACACCTTC. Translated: CASTNPHSYGYTF.

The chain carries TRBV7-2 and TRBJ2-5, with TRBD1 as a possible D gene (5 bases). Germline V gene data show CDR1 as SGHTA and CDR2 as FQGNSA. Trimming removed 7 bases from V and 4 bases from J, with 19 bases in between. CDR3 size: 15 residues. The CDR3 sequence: CASTYLQGLGETQYF. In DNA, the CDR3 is TGTGCCAGCACCTACCTCCAGGGATTAGGAGAGACCCAGTACTTC.

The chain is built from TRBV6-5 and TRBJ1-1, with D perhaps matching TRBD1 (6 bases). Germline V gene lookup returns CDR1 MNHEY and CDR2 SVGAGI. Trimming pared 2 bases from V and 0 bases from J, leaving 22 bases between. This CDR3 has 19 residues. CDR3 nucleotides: TGTGCCAGCAGTTACAGCTCCGGGACACTTACTGTCATGAACACTGAAGCTTTCTTT. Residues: CASSYSSGTLTVMNTEAFF.

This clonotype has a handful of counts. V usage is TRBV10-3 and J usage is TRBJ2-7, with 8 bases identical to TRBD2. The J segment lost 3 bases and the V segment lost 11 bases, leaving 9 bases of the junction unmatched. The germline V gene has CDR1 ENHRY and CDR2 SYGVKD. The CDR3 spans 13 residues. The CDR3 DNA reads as TGTGCCGTTCAAGGGACTAGAAACTACGAGCAGTACTTC. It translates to CAVQGTRNYEQYF.

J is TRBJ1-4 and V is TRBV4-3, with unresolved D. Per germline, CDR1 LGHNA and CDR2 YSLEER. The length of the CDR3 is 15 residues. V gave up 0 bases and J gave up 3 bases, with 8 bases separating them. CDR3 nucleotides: TGCGCCAGCAGCCAAGAGGTTTGGGCTAATGAAAAACTGTTTTTT. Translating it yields CASSQEVWANEKLFF.

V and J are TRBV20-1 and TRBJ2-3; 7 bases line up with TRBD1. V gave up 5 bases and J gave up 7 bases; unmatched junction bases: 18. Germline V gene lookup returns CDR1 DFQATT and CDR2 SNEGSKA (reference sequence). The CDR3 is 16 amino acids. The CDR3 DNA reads TGCAGTGCTCACGTCCCGACAGGGTCTCAGCCTAATACGCAGTATTTT. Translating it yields CSAHVPTGSQPNTQYF.